A selection of T cell receptor beta chains follows, all from one sample in a study of T cell responses to AZD1222 COVID-19 vaccine. Clones were read by immunoSEQ multiplex PCR, and TCRdb kept only the in-frame ones, dropping some. The sample has approximately 150,000 clones; just under 95% are singletons. The source material was peripheral blood, sampled on day 0 of AZD1222 vaccination. All receptors come from an adult in good health. CDR3s include the opening cysteine and the closing phenylalanine or tryptophan. A D gene is named only where the DNA matches it firmly. Clone size is given for some rows only: seen once, a few or many times, or a class if the clone is expanded.

size: NA; V: TRBV11-2; J: TRBJ2-2; D: NA; CDR3: CASSLESVGPNTGELFF; DNA: TGTGCCAGCAGCTTAGAATCTGTGGGGCCTAACACCGGGGAGCTGTTTTTT
size: NA; V: TRBV9; J: TRBJ2-1; D: TRBD2; CDR3: CASSERRENEQFF; DNA: TGTGCCAGCAGCGAGCGGCGGGAGAATGAGCAGTTCTTC
size: NA; V: TRBV19; J: TRBJ2-3; D: TRBD2; CDR3: CASSIAWLAGSTDTQYF; DNA: TGTGCCAGTAGTATCGCCTGGCTAGCGGGAAGCACAGATACGCAGTATTTT
size: NA; V: TRBV2; J: TRBJ1-2; D: NA; CDR3: CASKSRVVYTF; DNA: TGTGCCAGCAAGTCGAGGGTAGTCTACACCTTC
size: once; V: TRBV18; J: TRBJ1-1; D: NA; CDR3: CASSPGGGNTEAFF; DNA: TGTGCCAGCTCACCCGGTGGGGGGAACACTGAAGCTTTCTTT
size: NA; V: TRBV19; J: TRBJ2-7; D: TRBD2; CDR3: CASSIFTSGPYEQYF; DNA: TGTGCCAGTAGTATATTCACTAGCGGGCCCTACGAGCAGTACTTC
size: NA; V: TRBV7-9; J: TRBJ1-1; D: NA; CDR3: CASSSQGNTEAFF; DNA: TGTGCCAGCAGCTCCCAGGGAAACACTGAAGCTTTCTTT
size: NA; V: TRBV19; J: TRBJ2-1; D: NA; CDR3: CASSTTYSYNEQFF; DNA: TGTGCCAGTAGTACCACTTACTCCTACAATGAGCAGTTCTTC
size: NA; V: TRBV3-1/TRBV3-2; J: TRBJ1-2; D: NA; CDR3: CASSQDRVLGGYTF; DNA: TGTGCCAGCAGCCAAGATCGAGTGTTGGGTGGCTACACCTTC
size: NA; V: TRBV19; J: TRBJ2-1; D: TRBD2; CDR3: CASSIVGGRGYNEQFF; DNA: TGTGCCAGTAGTATAGTTGGAGGGAGGGGCTACAATGAGCAGTTCTTC
size: NA; V: TRBV6-5; J: TRBJ1-5; D: NA; CDR3: CASSYTPVSNQPQHF; DNA: TGTGCCAGCAGTTATACACCCGTAAGCAATCAGCCCCAGCATTTT
size: NA; V: TRBV5-1; J: TRBJ1-2; D: TRBD1; CDR3: CASSSPSRTGGGYTF; DNA: TGCGCCAGCAGTTCTCCCTCCCGGACAGGGGGCGGCTACACCTTC
size: NA; V: TRBV18; J: TRBJ2-7; D: NA; CDR3: CASSPETYTYEQYF; DNA: TGTGCCAGCTCACCAGAGACATACACCTACGAGCAGTACTTC
size: NA; V: TRBV6-6; J: TRBJ2-1; D: NA; CDR3: CASSRERRGWKFF; DNA: TGTGCCAGCAGTAGAGAACGCAGGGGATGGAAGTTCTTC
size: NA; V: TRBV5-4; J: TRBJ2-5; D: NA; CDR3: CASSPGFRGEVEETQYF; DNA: TGTGCCAGCAGCCCCGGGTTCAGGGGGGAGGTCGAAGAGACCCAGTACTTC
size: NA; V: TRBV5-4; J: TRBJ2-6; D: NA; CDR3: CASSFVDGSVLTF; DNA: TGTGCCAGCAGCTTCGTCGACGGCTCCGTCCTGACTTTC
size: NA; V: TRBV5-5; J: TRBJ1-5; D: NA; CDR3: CASSLSWGRGNQPQHF; DNA: TGTGCCAGCAGCTTATCGTGGGGACGCGGCAATCAGCCCCAGCATTTT
size: NA; V: TRBV9; J: TRBJ2-5; D: NA; CDR3: CASSVGIQETQYF; DNA: TGTGCCAGCAGCGTAGGGATACAAGAGACCCAGTACTTC
size: NA; V: TRBV11-2; J: TRBJ1-1; D: NA; CDR3: CASSSLGGEAFF; DNA: TGTGCCAGCAGCTCGTTGGGCGGTGAAGCTTTCTTT
size: NA; V: TRBV7-9; J: TRBJ1-1; D: NA; CDR3: CASSLARGLLNLNTEAFF; DNA: TGTGCCAGCAGCTTAGCGCGAGGGCTACTTAACCTGAACACTGAAGCTTTCTTT
size: few; V: TRBV6-4; J: TRBJ2-3; D: NA; CDR3: CASSDGGPPDTQYF; DNA: TGTGCCAGCAGTGACGGAGGGCCCCCAGATACGCAGTATTTT
size: NA; V: TRBV19; J: TRBJ1-5; D: NA; CDR3: CASIGGRGQPQHF; DNA: TGTGCCAGTATTGGGGGACGGGGTCAGCCCCAGCATTTT
size: NA; V: TRBV27; J: TRBJ2-7; D: TRBD2; CDR3: CASSFGSGRASLRQYF; DNA: TGTGCCAGCAGTTTTGGTAGCGGGAGGGCCTCTCTTCGGCAGTACTTC
size: once; V: TRBV2; J: TRBJ2-5; D: NA; CDR3: CASIFTWGETQYF; DNA: TGTGCCAGCATCTTTACGTGGGGAGAGACCCAGTACTTC
size: NA; V: TRBV5-4; J: TRBJ1-1; D: NA; CDR3: CASSFRGGGTEAFF; DNA: TGTGCCAGCAGCTTCCGTGGGGGGGGCACTGAAGCTTTCTTT
size: NA; V: TRBV9; J: TRBJ2-1; D: NA; CDR3: CASSLSGEGTVNEQFF; DNA: TGTGCCAGCAGCCTGTCGGGGGAAGGTACCGTCAATGAGCAGTTCTTC
size: NA; V: TRBV7-8; J: TRBJ2-5; D: NA; CDR3: CASNGGFGETQYF; DNA: TGTGCCAGCAATGGAGGATTCGGTGAGACCCAGTACTTC
size: NA; V: TRBV5-1; J: TRBJ2-5; D: TRBD1; CDR3: CASSRNPGQGAKETQYF; DNA: TGCGCCAGCAGCAGGAACCCCGGACAGGGGGCTAAGGAGACCCAGTACTTC
size: NA; V: TRBV5-1; J: TRBJ1-2; D: NA; CDR3: CASSYLNRAAQGGYTF; DNA: TGCGCCAGCAGCTATCTAAACAGGGCCGCTCAAGGCGGCTACACCTTC
size: once; V: TRBV11-3; J: TRBJ2-3; D: TRBD2; CDR3: CASSLSSSGIGTDTQYF; DNA: TGTGCCAGCAGTTTATCGTCTAGCGGGATAGGCACAGATACGCAGTATTTT
size: NA; V: TRBV27; J: TRBJ2-5; D: TRBD2; CDR3: CASSLRRGEETQYF; DNA: TGTGCCAGCAGTTTACGGCGGGGGGAGGAGACCCAGTACTTC
size: NA; V: TRBV18; J: TRBJ1-5; D: NA; CDR3: CASSGGGNQPQHF; DNA: TGTGCCAGCTCAGGGGGCGGCAATCAGCCCCAGCATTTT
size: NA; V: TRBV4-1; J: TRBJ2-1; D: NA; CDR3: CASSQGLIRSVGDEQFF; DNA: TGCGCCAGCAGCCAAGGACTGATCCGGAGTGTTGGCGATGAGCAGTTCTTC
size: NA; V: TRBV5-6; J: TRBJ2-3; D: TRBD2; CDR3: CASSLGLAGATDTQYF; DNA: TGTGCCAGCAGCTTGGGCCTAGCGGGAGCCACAGATACGCAGTATTTT
size: NA; V: TRBV18; J: TRBJ1-1; D: NA; CDR3: CASSPLFDHSRAFF; DNA: TGTGCCAGCTCACCATTATTCGACCACAGCAGGGCTTTCTTT
size: NA; V: TRBV6-5; J: TRBJ1-2; D: TRBD1; CDR3: CASSGTANYGYTF; DNA: TGTGCCAGCTCCGGGACAGCTAACTATGGCTACACCTTC
size: NA; V: TRBV5-4; J: TRBJ2-2; D: TRBD1; CDR3: CASKGGVGGELFF; DNA: TGTGCCAGCAAAGGGGGCGTCGGCGGGGAGCTGTTTTTT
size: NA; V: TRBV15; J: TRBJ2-5; D: NA; CDR3: CATSSQQKFGETQYF; DNA: TGTGCCACCAGCAGCCAACAGAAATTCGGAGAGACCCAGTACTTC
size: NA; V: TRBV28; J: TRBJ1-5; D: NA; CDR3: CASSLPDWGNQPQHF; DNA: TGTGCCAGCAGTTTACCGGACTGGGGCAATCAGCCCCAGCATTTT
size: NA; V: TRBV6-5; J: TRBJ1-5; D: TRBD1; CDR3: CASTLRTGDQPQHF; DNA: TGTGCCAGCACTCTTAGGACAGGGGATCAGCCCCAGCATTTT
size: NA; V: TRBV18; J: TRBJ2-3; D: TRBD1; CDR3: CASSPAGGSDTQYF; DNA: TGTGCCAGCTCACCAGCAGGGGGCTCAGATACGCAGTATTTT
size: NA; V: TRBV5-4; J: TRBJ1-4; D: NA; CDR3: CASSLGAGEPSTNEKLFF; DNA: TGTGCCAGCAGCTTGGGGGCAGGGGAGCCTTCAACTAATGAAAAACTGTTTTTT
size: once; V: TRBV19; J: TRBJ2-1; D: TRBD2; CDR3: CASSLLAATTRYNEQFF; DNA: TGTGCCAGTAGTCTGCTAGCGGCCACGACGAGGTACAATGAGCAGTTCTTC
size: NA; V: TRBV27; J: TRBJ2-5; D: TRBD1; CDR3: CASSRGQGGETQYF; DNA: TGTGCCAGCAGCCGGGGACAGGGCGGAGAGACCCAGTACTTC
size: once; V: TRBV5-4; J: TRBJ1-4; D: NA; CDR3: CASSLKGMTNEKLFF; DNA: TGTGCCAGCAGCCTTAAAGGGATGACTAATGAAAAACTGTTTTTT
size: NA; V: TRBV5-1; J: TRBJ2-7; D: NA; CDR3: CASSSWTNSYEQYF; DNA: TGCGCCAGCAGCTCGTGGACAAATTCCTACGAGCAGTACTTC
size: NA; V: TRBV3-1/TRBV3-2; J: TRBJ1-2; D: TRBD1; CDR3: CASSQDVWTGYNYGYTF; DNA: TGTGCCAGCAGCCAAGATGTCTGGACAGGGTATAACTATGGCTACACCTTC
size: NA; V: TRBV30; J: TRBJ1-2; D: NA; CDR3: CAWAEGLQVYGYTF; DNA: TGTGCCTGGGCGGAGGGGCTTCAGGTCTATGGCTACACCTTC
size: NA; V: TRBV6-6; J: TRBJ1-2; D: TRBD1; CDR3: CASTWGNRDRERPAF; DNA: TGTGCCAGCACCTGGGGAAACCGGGACAGGGAGCGCCCAGCCTTC
size: NA; V: TRBV6-5; J: TRBJ1-6; D: TRBD1; CDR3: CASSRTGYGSPLHF; DNA: TGTGCCAGCAGCAGGACAGGGTATGGTTCACCCCTCCACTTT
size: NA; V: TRBV28; J: TRBJ2-5; D: NA; CDR3: CASTLTGTGPLGQYF; DNA: TGTGCCAGCACCCTCACTGGTACGGGACCGCTCGGCCAGTACTTC
size: NA; V: TRBV9; J: TRBJ2-3; D: NA; CDR3: CASRGGPGTDTQYF; DNA: TGTGCCAGCAGGGGCGGCCCCGGGACAGATACGCAGTATTTT
size: NA; V: TRBV5-1; J: TRBJ2-1; D: NA; CDR3: CASSAGYNEQFF; DNA: TGCGCCAGCAGCGCCGGATACAATGAGCAGTTCTTC
size: NA; V: TRBV11-2; J: TRBJ1-1; D: NA; CDR3: CASSGDGEGSAEAFF; DNA: TGTGCCAGCAGCGGAGATGGGGAGGGGAGCGCTGAAGCTTTCTTT
size: NA; V: TRBV24-1; J: TRBJ2-3; D: NA; CDR3: CATSDRTPDTQYF; DNA: TGTGCCACCAGTGATAGGACACCGGATACGCAGTATTTT
size: NA; V: TRBV4-1; J: TRBJ2-1; D: NA; CDR3: CASSQVPTPRNEQFF; DNA: TGCGCCAGCAGCCAAGTCCCGACGCCGCGCAATGAGCAGTTCTTC
size: NA; V: TRBV9; J: TRBJ2-1; D: TRBD2; CDR3: CASSVTSQGGSKNEQFF; DNA: TGTGCCAGCAGCGTAACCAGTCAGGGCGGGAGTAAAAATGAGCAGTTCTTC
size: NA; V: TRBV5-1; J: TRBJ2-5; D: NA; CDR3: CASSLVLQGAETQYF; DNA: TGCGCCAGCAGCTTGGTACTACAGGGTGCGGAGACCCAGTACTTC
size: NA; V: TRBV20-1; J: TRBJ2-7; D: NA; CDR3: CSASPTGLPYEQYF; DNA: TGCAGTGCTAGTCCGACAGGCCTCCCTTACGAGCAGTACTTC